The 27 T cell receptor beta chains presented below share a single source sample, sequenced in a study of cytomegalovirus exposure and HLA in healthy donors. PCR primers comprised 60 Vbeta and 13 Jbeta primers. This table comes from immunoSEQ multiplex PCR, and its TCRdb copy is limited to in-frame clones, with some not included. The sample contains about 140,000 clones, approximately 80% of which appear only once. Material: PBMCs. The receptor set was obtained from a woman aged 18-29 years in good health and CMV-seropositive.

This clone is a singleton in its sample. The genes are TRBV19 and TRBJ1-2; a weak D match, TRBD1 (6 bases). The V and J ends lost 9 bases and 0 bases respectively, with 11 bases between them. The CDR3 covers 13 residues. From germline, CDR1 is LNHDA and CDR2 SQIVND (reference sequence). CDR3 in amino acids: CASGQISNYGYTF. The CDR3 DNA reads TGTGCCAGCGGACAGATTTCTAACTATGGCTACACCTTC.

The rearrangement joins TRBV6-1 to TRBJ2-3, with D possibly TRBD2 on 6 matching bases. The germline V gene encodes CDR1 MNHNS and CDR2 SASEGT. The V and J ends lost 1 base and 6 bases respectively, with 23 bases between them. The CDR3 consists of 18 residues. In DNA form, the CDR3 reads TGTGCCAGCAGTGAAGGAGGACTCGGGTGGGGACTTCGGGATACGCAGTATTTT. It is translated as CASSEGGLGWGLRDTQYF.

The chain couples TRBV5-1 to TRBJ2-2; 7 bases are shared with TRBD1. This CDR3 region has 15 residues. The junction had 7 bases not matched to a gene; V was cut back by 4 bases and J by 4 bases. Germline CDR1 SGHRS, CDR2 YFSETQ. The DNA for the CDR3 is TGCGCCAGCAGCCGGTCACAGGGGAGCACCGGGGAGCTGTTTTTT. Translating gives CASSRSQGSTGELFF.

CDR3 coding DNA: TGTGCCAGCAGCTTTCAGGGTGTCGCTGAAGCTTTCTTT. This encodes CASSFQGVAEAFF. This chain joins TRBV7-9 and TRBJ1-1; the D gene is possibly TRBD1 (5 bases). V was pared by 3 bases and J by 6 bases, with 11 bases between. This CDR3 contains 13 residues. CDR1 SEHNR and CDR2 FQNEAQ come from the germline V gene (reference sequence).

Only a few counts were recorded for this clone. The CDR3 nucleotides are TGTGCCAGCAGCTTGGGGGACAGGGTCAACTATGGCTACACCTTC. Encoded protein: CASSLGDRVNYGYTF. The chain combines TRBV5-4 with TRBJ1-2, with 9 bases lining up with TRBD1. The germline V gene encodes CDR1 SGHNT and CDR2 YYREEE (reference sequence). V shed 0 bases and J 2 bases; nucleotides not matched to a gene: 2. The CDR3 is 15 amino acids.

V and J are TRBV7-8 and TRBJ2-7, with D hard to call. CDR1 is SGHVS, CDR2 FQNEAQ, per germline. This CDR3 is built from 14 residues. V was trimmed by 5 bases and J by 0 bases, leaving 11 bases between them. Here the CDR3 reads CASSPFTGSYEQYF. CDR3 DNA sequence: TGTGCCAGCAGCCCATTTACCGGCTCCTACGAGCAGTACTTC. Together with reference TRBV7-8 and TRBJ2-7, the CDR3 gives the full variable domain: GAGVSQSPRYKVAKRGQDVALRCDPISGHVSLFWYQQALGQGPEFLTYFQNEAQLDKSGLPSDRFFAERPEGSVSTLKIQRTQQEDSAVYLCASSPFTGSYEQYFGPGTRLTVT.

The chain links TRBV9 to TRBJ1-3, with a possible D match to TRBD1 (5 bases). With 1 base removed from V and 0 bases from J, the gap between germline ends came to 11 bases. Germline V CDR1 and CDR2: SGDLS, YYNGEE. The CDR3 is 16 residues long. In DNA form, the CDR3 reads TGTGCCAGCAGCGTATTGGGGCGAGACTCTGGAAACACCATATATTTT. The encoded protein is CASSVLGRDSGNTIYF.

V gene TRBV30 combines with J gene TRBJ1-2; D might be TRBD1 (5 bases). The CDR3 is 15 residues long. Trimming took off 1 base at V and 5 bases at J, with 17 bases between the two ends. The germline V gene has CDR1 GTSNPN and CDR2 SVGIG (reference sequence). CDR3 protein: CAWSGRSGEVYGYTF. CDR3 nucleotides: TGTGCCTGGAGTGGACGGTCGGGGGAGGTATATGGCTACACCTTC. Filled out from reference TRBV30 and TRBJ1-2, the complete variable domain reads SQTIHQWPATLVQPVGSPLSLECTVEGTSNPNLYWYRQAAGRGLQLLFYSVGIGQISSEVPQNLSASRPQDRQFILSSKKLLLSDSGFYLCAWSGRSGEVYGYTFGSGTRLTVV.

This rearrangement joins TRBV4-3 to TRBJ1-1; possible D gene TRBD1, 5 bases. Germline V gives CDR1 LGHNA, CDR2 YSLEER. Trimming shortened V by 0 bases and J by 10 bases, and 18 bases separated the two germline ends. CDR3 length equals 15 residues. CDR3 protein: CASSQEIPGPNAAFF. CDR3 nucleotides: TGCGCCAGCAGCCAAGAGATCCCAGGGCCGAATGCAGCTTTCTTT.

V is TRBV18 and J is TRBJ1-6; D is unresolved. V dropped 3 bases and J dropped 5 bases, with 8 bases sitting between them. The germline gives CDR1 KGHSH, CDR2 LQKENI. This CDR3 contains 14 residues. This CDR3 is CASSPQSDNSPLHF. The CDR3 DNA follows: TGTGCCAGCTCACCTCAGTCAGATAATTCACCCCTCCACTTT.

This clone was counted once. The V and J genes are TRBV2 and TRBJ2-5; a possible D gene is TRBD1 (5 bases). CDR1 SNHLY and CDR2 FYNNEI come from the germline V gene. The CDR3 loop spans 15 amino acids. V was cut by 1 base and J by 4 bases, with 13 bases left in between. CDR3 residues: CASSEGQGKRETQYF. The DNA of the CDR3 is TGTGCCAGCAGTGAAGGGCAGGGAAAGAGAGAGACCCAGTACTTC. The full variable domain, completed using reference TRBV2 and TRBJ2-5, is EPEVTQTPSHQVTQMGQEVILRCVPISNHLYFYWYRQILGQKVEFLVSFYNNEISEKSEIFDDQFSVERPDGSNFTLKIRSTKLEDSAMYFCASSEGQGKRETQYFGPGTRLLVL.

In this sample, this clone turned up once. DNA of the CDR3: TGTGCCAGCAGTGCCCCCCAGACAGGGGTCGGTTCACCCCTCCACTTT. It specifies CASSAPQTGVGSPLHF. The gene calls are TRBV27 and TRBJ1-6; 8 bases are a match to TRBD1. CDR3 length: 16 residues. Germline lookup yields CDR1 MNHEY and CDR2 SMNVEV (reference sequence). V was pared by 5 bases and J by 9 bases, with 12 bases of the junction left unmatched.

The chain employs TRBV6-6 and TRBJ2-7; D may be TRBD1 (6 bases). V was shortened by 0 bases and J by 1 base, with 7 bases between the two germline ends. This CDR3 has 14 amino acids. The V gene's germline CDR1 is MNHNY and CDR2 SVGAGI (reference sequence). CDR3 in amino acids: CASSYSDSSYEQYF. In nucleotides, the CDR3 is TGTGCCAGCAGTTACTCGGACAGTTCCTACGAGCAGTACTTC.

The chain combines TRBV19 with TRBJ1-1; possibly TRBD1 for D (5 bases). The CDR3 runs to 14 residues. Trimming took 3 bases from V and 2 from J, leaving 10 bases between them. Germline CDR1 and CDR2: LNHDA and SQIVND (reference sequence). DNA for the CDR3: TGTGCCAGTAGTATCAGGGATACAAACACTGAAGCTTTCTTT. It encodes CASSIRDTNTEAFF.

CDR3 in DNA: TGTGCCAGCAGCTTAGAATCTCGGGGGGCCAAAAACATTCAGTACTTC. Residues: CASSLESRGAKNIQYF. The V and J genes are TRBV11-1 and TRBJ2-4; D may be TRBD2 (6 bases). Looked up from germline, CDR1 is SGHAT and CDR2 is FQDESV (reference sequence). V was cut by 1 base and J by 1 base, with 11 bases left in between. This CDR3 contains 16 residues.

J is TRBJ1-3 and V is TRBV5-1, with TRBD1 identical over 7 bases. The germline V gene has CDR1 SGHRS and CDR2 YFSETQ. V dropped 4 bases and J dropped 0; count of bases not matched to a gene: 7. The CDR3 covers 16 residues. CDR3 bases: TGCGCCAGCAGCACGGGACAGACTAGCTCTGGAAACACCATATATTTT. Its translation is CASSTGQTSSGNTIYF.

The rearrangement uses TRBV6-1 and TRBJ1-5; 8 bases are a match to TRBD1. This CDR3 is built from 13 residues. Germline values: CDR1 MNHNS, CDR2 SASEGT. The V and J ends lost 6 bases and 6 bases, in that order; junction bases with no gene match: 4. CDR3 amino acids: CASRDREGQPQHF. DNA for the CDR3: TGTGCCAGCAGGGACAGGGAAGGTCAGCCCCAGCATTTT.

V and J are TRBV19 and TRBJ1-6; D gene ambiguous. V was clipped by 6 bases and J by 0 bases, with 9 bases between them. This CDR3 comprises 15 residues. Germline CDR1 is LNHDA and CDR2 is SQIVND (reference sequence). CDR3 amino acids: CASSPGVSYNSPLHF. DNA for the CDR3: TGTGCCAGTAGCCCCGGGGTCTCCTATAATTCACCCCTCCACTTT.

The rearrangement uses TRBV6-1 and TRBJ2-5; TRBD2 aligns across 7 bases. The DNA end is more similar to TRBJ2-7, so the J call may be wrong. In germline, CDR1 is MNHNS, CDR2 SASEGT. This CDR3 spans 15 amino acids. The CDR3 region has the DNA TGTGCCAGCAGTGAAGGGCCAGCGGGGATCTACGAGCAGTACTTC. Translated: CASSEGPAGIYEQYF.

The rearrangement links TRBV28 to TRBJ2-7; 8 nucleotides match TRBD1. Germline lookup yields CDR1 MDHEN and CDR2 SYDVKM. V trimming: 5 bases; J trimming: 2 bases; junction bases outside the gene matches: 5. The CDR3 is 14 residues long. CDR3 in amino acids: CASSPIQGAYEQYF. CDR3 DNA sequence: TGTGCCAGCAGTCCAATACAGGGGGCCTACGAGCAGTACTTC.

This clone is a singleton in its sample. J is TRBJ1-2 and V is TRBV19, with 7 bases identical to TRBD1. V lost 3 bases and J lost 8; bases outside the gene matches: 6. CDR1 and CDR2 (germline): LNHDA, SQIVND (reference sequence). This CDR3 contains 13 residues. CDR3 protein: CASSIGQATGYTF. In DNA, the CDR3 is TGTGCCAGTAGTATTGGACAGGCCACCGGCTACACCTTC.

CDR3 region: CASSPHRDTEAFF. Here the CDR3 DNA reads TGTGCCAGCAGCCCTCACAGGGATACTGAAGCTTTCTTT. The chain links TRBV14 to TRBJ1-1; TRBD1 might be the D (6 bases). V dropped 4 bases and J dropped 5 bases, with 11 bases sitting between them. The CDR3 is made up of 13 amino acids. Germline-derived CDR1 and CDR2 are SGHDN and FVKESK.

This chain connects TRBV29-1 to TRBJ2-7, with 9 bases aligning to TRBD1. V was clipped by 3 bases and J by 3 bases; unmatched bases: 3. Germline V CDR1 and CDR2: SQVTM, ANQGSEA. This CDR3 spans 13 amino acids. CDR3 bases: TGCAGCGTTGAGGGACAGGGTGGCTACGAGCAGTACTTC. It yields the protein CSVEGQGGYEQYF.

The chain employs TRBV19 and TRBJ1-5; D not resolved. CDR1 is LNHDA and CDR2 is SQIVND in the germline V gene (reference sequence). The CDR3 contains 15 residues. V lost 6 bases and J lost 6, with 18 bases in between. In DNA form, the CDR3 reads TGTGCCAGTAGCAATGCGAAGCTTGCGGGTCAGCCCCAGCATTTT. The encoded protein is CASSNAKLAGQPQHF.

This clone was observed a few times. This chain connects TRBV7-2 to TRBJ2-3; 9 bases match TRBD2. CDR1 is SGHTA and CDR2 is FQGNSA in the germline V gene. CDR3 size: 16 residues. V lost 3 bases and J lost 1; bases outside the gene matches: 5. CDR3 region: CASSFPLAGRTDTQYF. The CDR3 DNA reads TGTGCCAGCAGCTTCCCCCTAGCGGGGCGCACAGATACGCAGTATTTT.

This clone was detected a few times. The chain employs TRBV5-4 and TRBJ2-1; 8 nucleotides match TRBD1. Trimming at V came to 0 bases and at J to 8 bases, leaving 7 bases not matched to a gene. CDR3 length: 15 amino acids. The germline V gene has CDR1 SGHNT and CDR2 YYREEE (reference sequence). CDR3 DNA: TGTGCCAGCAGCTTGGTCGGACAGGGTATGGATGAGCAGTTCTTC. It specifies CASSLVGQGMDEQFF.

This chain links TRBV2 with TRBJ1-1; D unclear. V was clipped by 7 bases and J by 5 bases, with 17 bases between them. This CDR3 contains 14 residues. CDR1 and CDR2 from the germline V gene are SNHLY and FYNNEI. The CDR3 nucleotides read TGTGCCAGCAAAGAGCGGGGTGGGGAGACTGAAGCTTTCTTT. This codes for CASKERGGETEAFF.